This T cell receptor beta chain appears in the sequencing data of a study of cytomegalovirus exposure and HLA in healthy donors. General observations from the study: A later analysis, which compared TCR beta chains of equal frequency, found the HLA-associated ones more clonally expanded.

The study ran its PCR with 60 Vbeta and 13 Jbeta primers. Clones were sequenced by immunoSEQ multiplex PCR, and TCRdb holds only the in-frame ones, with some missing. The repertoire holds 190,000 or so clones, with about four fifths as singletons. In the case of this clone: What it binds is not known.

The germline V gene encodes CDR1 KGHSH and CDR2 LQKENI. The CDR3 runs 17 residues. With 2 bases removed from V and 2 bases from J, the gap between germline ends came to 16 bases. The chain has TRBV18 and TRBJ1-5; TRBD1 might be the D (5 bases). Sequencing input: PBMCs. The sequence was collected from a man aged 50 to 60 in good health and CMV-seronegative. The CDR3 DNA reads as TGTGCCAGCTCACCAACGGAGGGTGCGGGGCGCAATCAGCCCCAGCATTTT. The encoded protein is CASSPTEGAGRNQPQHF.